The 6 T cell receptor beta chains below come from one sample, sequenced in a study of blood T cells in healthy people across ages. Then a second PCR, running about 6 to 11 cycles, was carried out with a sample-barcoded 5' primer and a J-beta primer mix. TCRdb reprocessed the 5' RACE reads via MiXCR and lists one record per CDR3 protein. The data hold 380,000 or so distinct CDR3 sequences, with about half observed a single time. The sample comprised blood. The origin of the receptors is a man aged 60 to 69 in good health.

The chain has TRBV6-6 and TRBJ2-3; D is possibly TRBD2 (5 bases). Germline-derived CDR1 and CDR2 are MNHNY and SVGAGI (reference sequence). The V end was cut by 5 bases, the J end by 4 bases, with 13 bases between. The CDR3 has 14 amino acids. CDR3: CASSTEGFSDTQYF. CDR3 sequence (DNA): TGTGCCAGCAGTACTGAGGGATTTTCAGATACGCAGTATTTT.

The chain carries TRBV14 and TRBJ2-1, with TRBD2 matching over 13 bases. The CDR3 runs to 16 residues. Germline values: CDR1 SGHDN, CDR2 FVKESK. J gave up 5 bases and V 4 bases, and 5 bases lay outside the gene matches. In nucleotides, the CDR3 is TGTGCCAGCAGCCTCTTGGGACTAGCGGGGAACAATGAGCAGTTCTTC. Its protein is CASSLLGLAGNNEQFF.

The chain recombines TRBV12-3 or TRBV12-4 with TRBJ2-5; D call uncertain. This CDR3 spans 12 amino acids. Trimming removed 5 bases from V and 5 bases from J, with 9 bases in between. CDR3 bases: TGTGCCAGCAGTGGGCTGGGGGAGACCCAGTACTTC. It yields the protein CASSGLGETQYF.

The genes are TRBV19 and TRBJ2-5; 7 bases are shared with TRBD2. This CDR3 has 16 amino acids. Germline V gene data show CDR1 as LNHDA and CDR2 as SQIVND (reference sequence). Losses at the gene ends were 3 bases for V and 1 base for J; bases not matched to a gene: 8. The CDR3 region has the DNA TGTGCCAGTAGTATCGCGAGCGGGGCTTTCCAAGAGACCCAGTACTTC. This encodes CASSIASGAFQETQYF. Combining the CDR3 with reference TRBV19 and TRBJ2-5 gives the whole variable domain DGGITQSPKYLFRKEGQNVTLSCEQNLNHDAMYWYRQDPGQGLRLIYYSQIVNDFQKGDIAEGYSVSREKKESFPLTVTSAQKNPTAFYLCASSIASGAFQETQYFGPGTRLLVL.

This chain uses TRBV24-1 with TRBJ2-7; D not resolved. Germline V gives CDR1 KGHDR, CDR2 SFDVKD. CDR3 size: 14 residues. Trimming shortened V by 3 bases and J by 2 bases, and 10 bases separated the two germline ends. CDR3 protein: CATSDPDLAYEQYF. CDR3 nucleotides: TGTGCCACCAGTGATCCCGATTTAGCCTACGAGCAGTACTTC.

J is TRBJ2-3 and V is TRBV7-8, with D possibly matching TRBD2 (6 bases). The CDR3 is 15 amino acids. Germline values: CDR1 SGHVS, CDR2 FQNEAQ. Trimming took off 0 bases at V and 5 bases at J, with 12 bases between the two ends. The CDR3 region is CASSLAAAGGDTQYF. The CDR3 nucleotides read TGTGCCAGCAGCTTAGCCGCCGCCGGGGGAGATACGCAGTATTTT.